Below are 19 T cell receptor beta chains sequenced from a single sample in a study of high-grade serous ovarian cancer treatment subgroups. Some clones are missing from TCRdb's copy, which holds only in-frame ones; the method was immunoSEQ multiplex PCR. The profile shows 35,000 to 45,000 clones, 75% to 85% of them singletons. Tumor samples were taken before definitive surgery or chemotherapy. Sequenced sample: tumor tissue. The source of these receptors is a human donor with high-grade serous ovarian cancer.

The J gene is TRBJ2-1, the V gene TRBV28, with 7 bases lining up with TRBD1. Unmatched junction bases numbered 15, after V lost 4 bases and J lost 9 bases. This CDR3 contains 16 residues. From germline, CDR1 is MDHEN and CDR2 SYDVKM. DNA for the CDR3: TGTGCCAGCAGTTGGCCAGGAGAACCCTCAGGGGGTGAGCAGTTCTTC. Residues: CASSWPGEPSGGEQFF. Full variable domain (remainder filled in from reference TRBV28 and TRBJ2-1): DVKVTQSSRYLVKRTGEKVFLECVQDMDHENMFWYRQDPGLGLRLIYFSYDVKMKEKGDIPEGYSVSREKKERFSLILESASTNQTSMYLCASSWPGEPSGGEQFFGPGTRLTVL.

The genes are TRBV12-5 and TRBJ2-1; D is unclear. The CDR3 consists of 14 residues. Germline loops: CDR1 LGHNT, CDR2 FRNRAP. V was shortened by 0 bases and J by 4 bases, with 7 bases between the two germline ends. The CDR3 loop reads CASGLVPWYNEQFF. CDR3 in DNA: TGTGCTAGTGGTTTGGTACCGTGGTACAATGAGCAGTTCTTC.

This clone appeared a few times. The chain uses TRBV29-1 and TRBJ1-2; TRBD1 matches at 9 bases. V was pared by 4 bases and J by 4 bases, with 10 bases of the junction left unmatched. The CDR3 runs 15 residues. Germline-derived CDR1 and CDR2 are SQVTM and ANQGSEA. CDR3 DNA: TGCAGCGTTGCCCACACAGGGGGCAAAGGCTATGGCTACACCTTC. Translated: CSVAHTGGKGYGYTF. Using reference TRBV29-1 and TRBJ1-2 for the parts outside the CDR3, the full variable domain is SAVISQKPSRDICQRGTSLTIQCQVDSQVTMMFWYRQQPGQSLTLIATANQGSEATYESGFVIDKFPISRPNLTFSTLTVSNMSPEDSSIYLCSVAHTGGKGYGYTFGSGTRLTVV.

This clone was detected once. The chain recombines TRBV28 with TRBJ2-1; 8 bases fit TRBD1. The ends lost 6 bases at V and 7 bases at J; junction bases unmatched: 5. The germline V gene encodes CDR1 MDHEN and CDR2 SYDVKM. The CDR3 consists of 13 residues. The CDR3: CASRGQARNEQFF. CDR3 in DNA: TGTGCCAGCAGGGGACAGGCTAGGAATGAGCAGTTCTTC.

This chain links TRBV7-2 with TRBJ2-7; D could derive from TRBD1 or TRBD2 (5 bases each). CDR1 SGHTA and CDR2 FQGNSA come from the germline V gene. The V gene lost 7 bases and the J gene lost 3 bases, with 16 bases spanning the gap. This CDR3 comprises 14 residues. The CDR3 sequence: CASKSKGSYYEQYF. The DNA for the CDR3 is TGTGCCAGCAAGAGCAAGGGGAGTTACTACGAGCAGTACTTC.

This clone is a singleton in its sample. The chain carries TRBV6-5 and TRBJ2-5; D not resolved. Trimming cost V 2 bases and J 5 bases, with 6 bases left between them. CDR1 and CDR2 (germline): MNHEY, SVGAGI. This CDR3 is built from 12 residues. The DNA of the CDR3 is TGTGCCAGCAGTTACGCGTACGAGACCCAGTACTTC. The encoded protein is CASSYAYETQYF.

This clone was recorded once. This chain joins TRBV5-1 and TRBJ2-7, with D possibly TRBD1 on 6 matching bases. Per germline, CDR1 SGHRS and CDR2 YFSETQ. The CDR3 is made up of 14 amino acids. V lost 0 bases and J 4 bases, leaving 11 bases between the germline ends. CDR3 residues: CASSLAGELYEQYF. In DNA form, the CDR3 reads TGCGCCAGCAGCTTGGCAGGGGAACTTTACGAGCAGTACTTC.

This chain links TRBV11-3 with TRBJ2-7, with unresolved D. CDR1 is SGHNT, CDR2 YENEEA, per germline. The CDR3 is made up of 15 amino acids. Trimming shortened V by 5 bases and J by 2 bases, and 16 bases separated the two germline ends. CDR3 in amino acids: CASSPQDRKAYEQYF. The CDR3 nucleotides are TGTGCCAGCAGCCCTCAGGATCGTAAAGCCTACGAGCAGTACTTC.

The rearrangement uses TRBV11-3 and TRBJ2-7, with D perhaps TRBD1 (6 bases). V lost 4 bases to trimming and J lost 5 bases, with 15 bases between them. The CDR3 contains 14 residues. CDR1 is SGHNT, CDR2 YENEEA, per germline. The CDR3 DNA follows: TGTGCCAGCAGCTACCACAGGGTATCGCACGAGCAGTACTTC. Amino acid sequence: CASSYHRVSHEQYF.

This clone has a handful of counts. V gene TRBV6-5 combines with J gene TRBJ1-2; the match to TRBD1 covers 8 bases. Trimming took 5 bases from V and 6 from J; bases not matched to a gene: 8. CDR1 and CDR2 (germline): MNHEY, SVGAGI. The CDR3 runs to 14 residues. DNA for the CDR3: TGTGCCAGCAGTCACAGGGGGGCGAGGGATGGCTACACCTTC. It yields the protein CASSHRGARDGYTF.

The chain has TRBV11-1 and TRBJ2-7; possibly TRBD2 for D (7 bases). CDR1 and CDR2 from the germline V gene are SGHAT and FQDESV (reference sequence). The CDR3 is 15 amino acids. Between the trimmed V and J ends, which lost 5 bases and 2 bases, there was a span of 16 bases. This chain's CDR3 is CASSPGGGRPYEQYF. CDR3 nucleotide sequence: TGTGCCAGCAGCCCGGGCGGGGGCCGCCCCTACGAGCAGTACTTC.

The chain carries TRBV15 and TRBJ2-7; 7 nucleotides align to TRBD2. V lost 4 bases and J lost 3; bases outside the gene matches: 15. Per germline, CDR1 LNHNV and CDR2 YYDKDF (reference sequence). This CDR3 has 17 residues. The CDR3 spells CATSTGTGRGGIYEQYF. The CDR3 DNA is TGTGCCACCAGCACAGGGACGGGTAGGGGAGGGATCTACGAGCAGTACTTC.

The chain recombines TRBV2 with TRBJ1-2, with D possibly being TRBD1 (5 bases). The CDR3 length is 14 residues. Trimming cost V 5 bases and J 2 bases, with 12 bases left between them. The germline V gene has CDR1 SNHLY and CDR2 FYNNEI. Here the CDR3 DNA reads TGTGCCAGCAGTTGGGACGGGCGGAACTATGGCTACACCTTC. It is translated as CASSWDGRNYGYTF. Drawing the rest from reference TRBV2 and TRBJ1-2, the complete variable domain is EPEVTQTPSHQVTQMGQEVILRCVPISNHLYFYWYRQILGQKVEFLVSFYNNEISEKSEIFDDQFSVERPDGSNFTLKIRSTKLEDSAMYFCASSWDGRNYGYTFGSGTRLTVV.

The rearrangement links TRBV7-9 to TRBJ2-3; D is perhaps TRBD2 (5 bases). The CDR3 covers 16 residues. Trimming took 4 bases from V and 2 from J, leaving 16 bases between them. CDR1 and CDR2 (germline): SEHNR, FQNEAQ (reference sequence). In nucleotides, the CDR3 is TGTGCCAGCAGCTGGGGTCGGGGAAAGGTCACAGATACGCAGTATTTT. The encoded protein is CASSWGRGKVTDTQYF.

CDR3 protein: CASSYGDRSNEQFF. CDR3 in DNA: TGTGCCAGCAGTTACGGGGACAGGTCCAATGAGCAGTTCTTC. The chain couples TRBV6-5 to TRBJ2-1; TRBD1 agrees at 8 bases. Trimming removed 2 bases from V and 6 bases from J; junction bases left unmatched: 3. The CDR3 has 14 residues. Per the germline V gene, CDR1 is MNHEY and CDR2 is SVGAGI.

This clone has a handful of counts. The chain combines TRBV28 with TRBJ2-1; 9 bases line up with TRBD2. CDR1 MDHEN and CDR2 SYDVKM come from the germline V gene. The CDR3 sequence is 15 residues long. After removal of 5 bases from V and 5 bases from J, the junction contained 7 bases not matched to a gene. The CDR3 bases are TGTGCCAGCAGTCGTCTAGCGGGGAACAACAATGAGCAGTTCTTC. Amino acids: CASSRLAGNNNEQFF.

V gene TRBV5-5 combines with J gene TRBJ1-1; no definite D call. V was trimmed by 4 bases and J by 5 bases, leaving 21 bases between them. The CDR3 has 16 residues. CDR1 and CDR2 (germline): SGHKS, YYEKEE (reference sequence). CDR3 in amino acids: CASSLRRTGEQTEAFF. Written as DNA, the CDR3 is TGTGCCAGCAGCCTTCGACGGACGGGAGAACAGACTGAAGCTTTCTTT.

The chain carries TRBV7-9 and TRBJ2-1; D is unclear. This CDR3 has 13 residues. V was pared by 6 bases and J by 9 bases, with 15 bases between. The germline gives CDR1 SEHNR, CDR2 FQNEAQ (reference sequence). The DNA for the CDR3 is TGTGCCAGCAGGCCCACTTCGGCAGGTGAGCAGTTCTTC. Its protein is CASRPTSAGEQFF.

This chain links TRBV29-1 with TRBJ2-1; tentatively, D is TRBD1 or TRBD2 (6 bases each). The CDR3 loop spans 14 amino acids. V lost 7 bases, J lost 5 bases, and 18 bases lay in between. Looked up from germline, CDR1 is SQVTM and CDR2 is ANQGSEA. CDR3 protein: CSAGGGIVDNEQFF. The DNA of the CDR3 is TGCAGCGCCGGGGGCGGGATAGTAGACAATGAGCAGTTCTTC.